The following is a T cell receptor (beta chain) sequence with its context. The data originate from a study of identical twins. Germline-derived CDR1 and CDR2 are LNHDA and SQIVND (reference sequence). The ends were cut back, 3 bases at V and 3 bases at J, with 15 bases in the middle. The CDR3 totals 16 residues. TCRdb re-derived calls from the 5' RACE reads in MiXCR, one entry per CDR3 protein. In the table there are some 240,000 distinct CDR3 sequences, about 10% of which are singletons. Sequenced sample: memory T cells sorted from blood. V is TRBV19 and J is TRBJ1-5, with D hard to call. The TCR sequence derives from a man between 45 and 60 years old in good health. The CDR3 loop is CASSMRPTQPNQPQHF. The CDR3 coding sequence is TGTGCCAGTAGTATGAGGCCCACACAACCCAATCAGCCCCAGCATTTT.